The T cell receptor beta chain described here comes from a study of CD8+ T cells in alopecia areata (dated 2018 in TCRdb). In the study overall: Treated patients were enrolled in an open-label pilot trial of oral tofacitinib at 5 to 10 mg twice daily for moderate-to-severe alopecia areata. Patients received tofacitinib for 6 to 18 months and were then followed off drug for 6 months to check for delayed response and recurrence. For the treated patients, the SALT score, which quantifies what percentage of scalp surface area is affected, served as the measure of disease severity. To study T cell clonal expansion in alopecia areata, the researchers applied high-throughput TCRbeta sequencing to both the C3H/HeJ mouse model and human patients. In humans, TCRbeta sequencing was performed on scalp tissue and on sorted CD4+ and CD8+ peripheral blood T cells from healthy controls and from patients with patchy or totalis/universalis alopecia areata. Patients on tofacitinib were biopsied at baseline and after 4 and 24 weeks of treatment, and several of the patients also had a later scalp biopsy. Scalp clonality was compared among normal scalp (n=4), patchy alopecia areata scalp (n=8), and alopecia totalis/universalis scalp (n=8). RNA was extracted with the PAXgene miRNA kit for fixed scalp, the miRNeasy kit for PBMCs, and the RNeasy kit for mouse skin. Amplification of TCRbeta CDR3 regions was done by immunoSEQ multiplex PCR using 35 Vbeta forward primers and 13 Jbeta reverse primers.

The time point label of this sample denotes: more than 3 weeks on oral tofacitinib. Sample treatment or condition, as interpreted from the label and publication: oral pan-JAK inhibitor, 5-10 mg twice daily. Peripheral blood and lesional scalp punch biopsies were obtained from patients with alopecia areata. PBMCs were separated by density centrifugation and stained for CD3, CD4 and CD8, after which CD4+ and CD8+ T cells were sorted on a FACSAria. The paper's findings and limits, for the study overall: Higher clonality and more expanded CD8+ clones were observed in lesional scalp than in normal scalp, particularly in alopecia totalis/universalis, a finding suggestive of antigenic drive. Shared TCR sequences between patients were less evident than in mice, which may be partly attributable to HLA diversity in the patient population. Many expanded lesional clones persisted in scalp and blood during tofacitinib treatment, which may partly explain relapse after stopping treatment. Resident alphabeta T cells in normal human skin are also sequenced, complicating scalp TCR repertoire analysis, unlike mouse skin dominated by gammadelta T cells. The treated cohort was small, with a single nonresponder, so links between baseline CD8+ expansion and response need larger studies. With tofacitinib, both scalp clonality and the number of expanded CD8+ clones among the top 100 scalp clones went down significantly.

Receptor amplification or capture employed the immunoSEQ multiplex PCR assay. For TCR sequencing, RNA was extracted from every sample and reverse transcribed into cDNA to serve as template. SuperScript III was used to make first-strand cDNA, primed with a 2:1 mix of oligo-dT and random hexamers. A synthetic immune receptor repertoire was used to measure amplification bias, and any remaining bias was corrected computationally. The authors' analysis ran thus. After raw reads were preprocessed to remove errors, the CDR3 was defined following IMGT conventions as running from the conserved cysteine to phenylalanine. To get clonality, Shannon entropy was normalized by log2 of the number of productive unique TCRs and the result was subtracted from 1. Whether scalp clones were CD4 or CD8 was inferred by matching scalp TCRbeta sequences against CD4 and CD8 repertoires sorted from blood. The table was pulled from immuneACCESS by TCRdb, which kept in-frame rearrangements only. Such tables lose some clones; where checked, under half of the loss comes from unresolved V genes, and the rest has no known cause. V and J calls and clone size are copied from that table; D and trimming were computed from the DNA. The sample table holds some 200,000 clones, of which approximately 56% were seen once. The ten biggest clones cover 3.3% of the sample.

The CDR3 measures 15 amino acids from cysteine to phenylalanine. Of the read, only the CDR3 DNA is kept; its 45 bases are in frame from base 1. For CDR1 and CDR2, the germline V gene lists MGHDK and SYGVNS. V loses 1 base of germline sequence and J loses 3 bases, and the interval between the two ends is 10 bases. Comments on this clone: Its target antigen remains unknown. Base qualities are not at hand, and no much larger clone is one base apart.

Sample: CD4+ T cells sorted from blood, taken at week 4, from a patient treated with tofacitinib. The V gene is TRBV25-1 and the J gene is TRBJ1-5; 5 matching bases give a weak D call of TRBD1. This sequence was found in a human donor with alopecia areata. This receptor has the CDR3 CASSEFRGDNQPQHF. The nucleotides read TGTGCCAGCAGTGAATTCCGAGGGGACAATCAGCCCCAGCATTTT.